One sample yielded the 14 T cell receptor beta chains listed below, sequenced in a study of CD8 T cells in Susac syndrome. With random hexamers, roughly 0.45 to 1 ug RNA was reverse transcribed. TCRdb independently ran MiXCR on the immunoSEQ multiplex PCR reads; one entry per CDR3 protein. The sample yields under 150,000 distinct CDR3 sequences, 90% to 96% seen once. The sample taken for sequencing was CD4+ T cells from PBMCs. These TCRs come from a human donor with Susac syndrome.

This clonotype was recorded once. V and J are TRBV23-1 and TRBJ2-7; D unresolved. TRBV23-1 falls under the ORF class, with uncertain function. The V gene lost 4 bases and the J gene lost 4 bases, with 8 bases spanning the gap. This CDR3 is 12 amino acids long. The CDR3 loop reads CASSPRPYEQYF. DNA of the CDR3: TGCGCCAGCAGTCCCAGACCGTACGAGCAGTACTTC.

The chain has TRBV3-1 and TRBJ2-2, with 7 bases matching TRBD1. With V trimmed by 1 base and J by 7 bases, 3 bases remained unmatched. This CDR3 spans 14 amino acids. Germline CDR1 LGHDT, CDR2 YNNKEL (reference sequence). The CDR3 DNA is TGTGCCAGCAGCCAAGGACAGGGAGTCGGGGAGCTGTTTTTT. Encoded protein: CASSQGQGVGELFF.

V gene TRBV20-1 combines with J gene TRBJ1-2; D gene unclear. CDR1 is DFQATT and CDR2 is SNEGSKA in the germline V gene (reference sequence). There are 13 residues in the CDR3. V dropped 5 bases and J dropped 3 bases, with 13 bases sitting between them. DNA for the CDR3: TGCAGTGCTCGCGCCACATCGGACTATGGCTACACCTTC. Residues: CSARATSDYGYTF.

The V gene is TRBV7-9, the J gene TRBJ1-5; D ambiguous. The CDR3 runs 13 residues. CDR1 SEHNR and CDR2 FQNEAQ come from the germline V gene (reference sequence). The V end lost 4 bases, the J end lost 3 bases, and 7 bases lay between the germline ends. Here the CDR3 reads CASSYGPNQPQHF. The CDR3 nucleotides are TGTGCCAGCAGCTATGGGCCCAATCAGCCCCAGCATTTT.

V and J are TRBV6-4 and TRBJ2-2; no clear D. The CDR3 consists of 13 residues. Germline CDR1 MRHNA, CDR2 SNTAGT. Trimming pared 0 bases from V and 4 bases from J, leaving 3 bases between. The CDR3 spells CASSDSSTGELFF. DNA of the CDR3: TGTGCCAGCAGTGACTCTAGCACCGGGGAGCTGTTTTTT.

This chain connects TRBV7-2 to TRBJ2-1; TRBD2 aligns across 9 bases. Germline trimming cut 1 base from V and 7 bases from J; bases unmatched to any gene: 8. Germline values: CDR1 SGHTA, CDR2 FQGNSA. There are 16 residues in the CDR3. This CDR3 reads CASSLEGGRARNEQFF. CDR3 in DNA: TGTGCCAGCAGCTTAGAAGGCGGGAGGGCCAGGAATGAGCAGTTCTTC.

The chain links TRBV29-1 to TRBJ2-5, with D possibly matching TRBD1 (7 bases). Germline CDR1 SQVTM, CDR2 ANQGSEA. Trimming stripped 7 bases from V and 4 bases from J, with 13 bases between. CDR3 size: 12 residues. CDR3: CSGYQGGETQYF. As DNA, the CDR3 is TGCAGCGGCTACCAGGGGGGAGAGACCCAGTACTTC.

The chain employs TRBV29-1 and TRBJ2-3, with a possible D match to TRBD1 (5 bases). The CDR3 is made up of 12 amino acids. The germline gives CDR1 SQVTM, CDR2 ANQGSEA. With 4 bases removed from V and 4 bases from J, the gap between germline ends came to 9 bases. For the CDR3, the DNA is TGCAGCGTTGTAGGGGCGGCAGATACGCAGTATTTT. The encoded protein is CSVVGAADTQYF.

This clonotype has a single count. This chain uses TRBV11-2 with TRBJ2-2; D unclear. V lost 3 bases to trimming and J lost 7 bases, with 12 bases between them. Per the germline V gene, CDR1 is SGHAT and CDR2 is FQNNGV. The CDR3 runs 14 residues. CDR3 amino acids: CASSFLRRHGELFF. The CDR3, as DNA: TGTGCCAGCAGCTTCCTCCGCCGCCACGGGGAGCTGTTTTTT.

The chain is built from TRBV3-1 and TRBJ1-1, with D hard to call. V lost 0 bases and J lost 7, with 6 bases in between. Germline CDR1 is LGHDT and CDR2 is YNNKEL (reference sequence). The CDR3 length is 12 residues. CDR3 amino acids: CASSQDTGEAFF. In DNA, the CDR3 is TGTGCCAGCAGCCAAGATACGGGTGAAGCTTTCTTT.

The J gene is TRBJ1-1, the V gene TRBV20-1; D not certain. From germline, CDR1 is DFQATT and CDR2 SNEGSKA (reference sequence). The germline V and J ends were trimmed by 7 bases and 2 bases, with 14 bases remaining between them. The CDR3 contains 13 residues. The CDR3 sequence is CSGVEGSNTEAFF. CDR3 in DNA: TGCAGTGGGGTCGAGGGATCCAACACTGAAGCTTTCTTT.

This chain connects TRBV11-2 to TRBJ2-7, with TRBD1 identical over 8 bases. The CDR3 length is 14 residues. The germline V gene has CDR1 SGHAT and CDR2 FQNNGV. The V segment lost 5 bases and the J segment 6 bases; nucleotides outside the gene matches: 9. In DNA form, the CDR3 reads TGTGCCAGCAGCCCTACAGGGGGACTGGGCGAGCAGTACTTC. This encodes CASSPTGGLGEQYF.

This chain links TRBV28 with TRBJ2-7; TRBD2 is a possible D gene (5 bases). CDR3 length: 14 residues. Germline V gene lookup returns CDR1 MDHEN and CDR2 SYDVKM. Deletions cut 8 bases from V and 4 bases from J, with 18 bases between. Here the CDR3 DNA reads TGTGCCAGCGGACGGGAACCCAGAATTTACGAGCAGTACTTC. Protein product: CASGREPRIYEQYF.

A word on this clonotype: One junction end does not reproduce the germline sequence, and a read error may be involved. The genes are TRBV4-2 and TRBJ1-3; TRBD1 is a possible D gene (6 bases). Germline V gives CDR1 LGHNA, CDR2 YNFKEQ. The CDR3 length is 15 residues. The CDR3 DNA reads TGTGCCAGCAGCCAAGATAGGGGGACGGGAAACACCATATACTTT. This encodes CASSQDRGTGNTIYF.